The subject of this entry is one T cell receptor beta chain. As processed by the authors: Cell counts per sample came from amplifying reference gene primers. The table came from immunoSEQ multiplex PCR; TCRdb's copy has only in-frame clones and leaves some out. That table furnishes V, J and clone size, whereas the DNA furnished D and trimming. This table holds around 300,000 clones, 88% found once. This sample is drawn from a study of blood T cell repertoires in COVID-19. Across under 25 US areas, participants ranged in age from about 18 to 90 years. This clonotype was obtained from a woman aged 55-69 years in a cohort exposed to, infected with or recovered from COVID-19 (not recorded which). Sequencing was done on a sample of PBMCs or T cells enriched from blood (not recorded which).

CDR3 sequence (DNA): TGTGCCAGCAGCTTGCCGGGGTGGGAGCAGTACTTC. It specifies CASSLPGWEQYF. The chain is built from TRBV5-6 and TRBJ2-7; a weak D match, TRBD2 (5 bases). CDR3 length: 12 residues. Germline lookup yields CDR1 SGHDT and CDR2 YYEEEE. V was cut by 1 base and J by 7 bases, with 9 bases left in between.